This is a list of T cell receptor beta chains from one sample in a study of shared clonotypes between healthy human individuals. The data were produced by immunoSEQ multiplex PCR, yet TCRdb's version contains in-frame clones alone and is incomplete. The sample includes about 1 million clones, around 74% seen only once; the top ten take 1.2% to 1.5%. Sequenced input: memory CD4+ T cells sorted from blood. The receptors shown here come from a man aged 18 to 35 in good health. The CDR3 runs from the conserved cysteine through the conserved F or W. A D gene is named only where the DNA matches it firmly.

v_gene: TRBV10-3; d_gene: -; CDR3aa: CAISGFTNEKLFF
v_gene: TRBV6-1; d_gene: TRBD1; CDR3aa: CASQQGASGANVLTF
v_gene: TRBV2; d_gene: -; CDR3aa: CASTNTGKGNQPQHF
v_gene: TRBV6-4; d_gene: -; CDR3aa: CASSHNTGTGTAFF
v_gene: TRBV7-8; d_gene: -; CDR3aa: CASSLRPAAYSYEQYF
v_gene: TRBV29-1; d_gene: TRBD1; CDR3aa: CSVSDRATGELFF
v_gene: TRBV19; d_gene: -; CDR3aa: CASSIVLRTGELFF
v_gene: TRBV5-8; d_gene: -; CDR3aa: CASSLGQEETQYF
v_gene: TRBV9; d_gene: -; CDR3aa: CASSVTSGSIPNEQFF
v_gene: TRBV28; d_gene: -; CDR3aa: CASSFKGFGYTF
v_gene: TRBV2; d_gene: TRBD1; CDR3aa: CASSGEDRGNTEAFF
v_gene: TRBV6-1; d_gene: -; CDR3aa: CASSAPRLRRGTDTQYF
v_gene: TRBV27; d_gene: TRBD2; CDR3aa: CASSLSLAGGLNTQYF
v_gene: TRBV7-3; d_gene: TRBD1; CDR3aa: CASSLQGVLNTEAFF
v_gene: TRBV9; d_gene: TRBD1; CDR3aa: CASSVASGGYSGYGYTF
v_gene: TRBV5-1; d_gene: -; CDR3aa: CASSLGRLNWDYGYTF
v_gene: TRBV4-3; d_gene: -; CDR3aa: CASSLYGEKLFF
v_gene: TRBV5-1; d_gene: TRBD2; CDR3aa: CASSLKASGNNEQFF
v_gene: TRBV6-6; d_gene: -; CDR3aa: CASSYQGGTNEKLFF
v_gene: TRBV6-1; d_gene: -; CDR3aa: CASSDGVGRGRNEQFF
v_gene: TRBV9; d_gene: TRBD2; CDR3aa: CASSPSSGPNTGELFF
v_gene: TRBV19; d_gene: TRBD1; CDR3aa: CASAPGQYNYGYTF
v_gene: TRBV4-1; d_gene: TRBD1; CDR3aa: CASSPEVQGPFLHEQYF
v_gene: TRBV25-1; d_gene: TRBD2; CDR3aa: CASSEGSASGIETQYF
v_gene: TRBV9; d_gene: TRBD1; CDR3aa: CASSVGSGGAIREQFF
v_gene: TRBV10-3; d_gene: -; CDR3aa: CAISPWDGELFF
v_gene: TRBV4-3; d_gene: -; CDR3aa: CASSQGPERAGWDEQYF
v_gene: TRBV30; d_gene: TRBD1; CDR3aa: CAWARGLGTEAFF
v_gene: TRBV7-6; d_gene: TRBD1; CDR3aa: CASSRPGQAYTGELFF
v_gene: TRBV30; d_gene: -; CDR3aa: CAWTTQGLLGNEQFF
v_gene: TRBV6-1; d_gene: -; CDR3aa: CASSEVGGNTGELFF
v_gene: TRBV29-1; d_gene: -; CDR3aa: CSVVWLLNTEAFF
v_gene: TRBV5-4; d_gene: TRBD2; CDR3aa: CASSQSSGGGSTDTQYF
v_gene: TRBV28; d_gene: TRBD2; CDR3aa: CASSFVHGAGGRETQYF
v_gene: TRBV19; d_gene: -; CDR3aa: CASRQDSGRNIQYF
v_gene: TRBV18; d_gene: -; CDR3aa: CASSPLQVDTGELFF
v_gene: TRBV20-1; d_gene: -; CDR3aa: CSAGGTDTQYF
v_gene: TRBV5-1; d_gene: -; CDR3aa: CASSTDSSQETQYF
v_gene: TRBV7-6; d_gene: -; CDR3aa: CASSPQAGNTIYF
v_gene: TRBV9; d_gene: TRBD1; CDR3aa: CASSVDWTGGVIGELFF
v_gene: TRBV18; d_gene: TRBD1; CDR3aa: CASSPPGQVFNEQFF
v_gene: TRBV7-3; d_gene: -; CDR3aa: CASSSSGLSTDTQYF
v_gene: TRBV5-1; d_gene: -; CDR3aa: CASSSGSAGTGELFF
v_gene: TRBV23-1; d_gene: -; CDR3aa: CATLTERSSYEQYF
v_gene: TRBV13; d_gene: TRBD2; CDR3aa: CASSLVLADNTDTQYF
v_gene: TRBV30; d_gene: -; CDR3aa: CAGSRGELYEQYF
v_gene: TRBV7-2; d_gene: -; CDR3aa: CASSPPLSEQYF
v_gene: TRBV11-2; d_gene: -; CDR3aa: CASSPRGRSYEQYF
v_gene: TRBV5-6; d_gene: -; CDR3aa: CASSLPGSNTEAFF
v_gene: TRBV29-1; d_gene: -; CDR3aa: CSVARGAATEAFF
v_gene: TRBV27; d_gene: -; CDR3aa: CASRTVGEQYF